This TCR beta chain was captured by sequencing in a study of tumor and adjacent non-tumor tissue in lung cancer. Looking at the study overall: Stage I to III disease affected ten to eleven men and roughly five women aged roughly 30 to 76. Study outcomes and limitations: In normal lung, the top 100 clones were significantly more dominant than in tumor.

This sample's RNA came from whole unsorted tissue. This non-tumor lung sample came from over 3 cm beyond the tumor edge. As to this clonotype: No antigen is known for it. This sequence may be a read error, since a much larger clone differs from it by one base.

The germline V gene encodes CDR1 SGHRS and CDR2 YFSETQ. CDR3 size: 17 residues. TCRbeta libraries were built with three rounds of nested PCR, modified from ARM-PCR. TCRdb reprocessed the multiplex PCR reads with MiXCR, giving one entry per CDR3 protein. The sample includes about 77,000 distinct CDR3 sequences, more than 65% seen only once; the top ten take almost 40%. The specimen was distant non-tumor lung tissue. The receptor's source is a man aged 70 or older with non-small cell lung cancer. The chain joins TRBV5-1 to TRBJ2-3; 9 positions agree with TRBD2. The CDR3 loop is CASSFSPPGLATDKQYF. The DNA for the CDR3 is TGCGCCAGCAGCTTTAGTCCCCCGGGACTAGCAACAGATAAGCAGTATTTT.